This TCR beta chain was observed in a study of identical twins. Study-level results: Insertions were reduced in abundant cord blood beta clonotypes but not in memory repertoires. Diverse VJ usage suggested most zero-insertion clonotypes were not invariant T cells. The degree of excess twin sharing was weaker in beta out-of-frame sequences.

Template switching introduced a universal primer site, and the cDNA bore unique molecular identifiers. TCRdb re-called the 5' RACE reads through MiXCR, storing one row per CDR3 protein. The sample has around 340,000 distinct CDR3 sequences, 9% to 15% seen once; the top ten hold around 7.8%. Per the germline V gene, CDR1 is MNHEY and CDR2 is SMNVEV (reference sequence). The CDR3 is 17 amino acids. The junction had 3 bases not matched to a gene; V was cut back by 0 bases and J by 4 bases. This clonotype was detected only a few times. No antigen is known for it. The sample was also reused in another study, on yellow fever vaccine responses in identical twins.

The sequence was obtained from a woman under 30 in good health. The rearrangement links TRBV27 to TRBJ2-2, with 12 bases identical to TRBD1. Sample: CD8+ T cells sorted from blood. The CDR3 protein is CASSLSGTGGSTGELFF. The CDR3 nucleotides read TGTGCCAGCAGTTTATCGGGGACAGGGGGCAGCACCGGGGAGCTGTTTTTT.